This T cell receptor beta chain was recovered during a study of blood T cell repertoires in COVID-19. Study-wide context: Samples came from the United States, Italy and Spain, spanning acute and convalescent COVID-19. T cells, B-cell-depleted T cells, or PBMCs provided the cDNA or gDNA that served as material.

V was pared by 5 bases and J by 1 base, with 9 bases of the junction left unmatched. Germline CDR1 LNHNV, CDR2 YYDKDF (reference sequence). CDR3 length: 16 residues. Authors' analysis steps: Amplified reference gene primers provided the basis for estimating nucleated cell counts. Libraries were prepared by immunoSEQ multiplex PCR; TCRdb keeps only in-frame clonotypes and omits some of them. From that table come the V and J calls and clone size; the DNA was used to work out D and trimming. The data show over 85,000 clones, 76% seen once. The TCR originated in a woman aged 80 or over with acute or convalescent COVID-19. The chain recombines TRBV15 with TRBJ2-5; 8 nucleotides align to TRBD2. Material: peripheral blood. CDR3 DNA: TGTGCCACCAGCTCTATTTTGGCGGGGGGCCAAGAGACCCAGTACTTC. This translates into CATSSILAGGQETQYF.